This TCR beta chain originates from a study of OX40 agonist ivuxolimab in advanced cancers. This clone was recorded only once. Profiling relied on immunoSEQ multiplex PCR, and the TCRdb table lists in-frame clones only, not all of them. Among around 140,000 clones listed, about 92% were seen once. Autoimmune disease history or systemic immunosuppression disqualified patients. This TCR came from an adult with an advanced solid tumor such as melanoma, head and neck, liver or kidney cancer. This material consisted of CD4+ or CD8+ T cells sorted from blood, taken in a trial of the OX40 agonist ivuxolimab.

The CDR3 DNA reads TGTGCCAGCAGTTCCCTATTAGGGGGATACGAGCAGTACTTC. Its protein product is CASSSLLGGYEQYF. This rearrangement joins TRBV6-6 to TRBJ2-7, with a weak D call TRBD1 (6 bases). Germline CDR1 is MNHNY and CDR2 is SVGAGI (reference sequence). The CDR3 runs to 14 residues. Trimming stripped 4 bases from V and 4 bases from J, with 14 bases between.